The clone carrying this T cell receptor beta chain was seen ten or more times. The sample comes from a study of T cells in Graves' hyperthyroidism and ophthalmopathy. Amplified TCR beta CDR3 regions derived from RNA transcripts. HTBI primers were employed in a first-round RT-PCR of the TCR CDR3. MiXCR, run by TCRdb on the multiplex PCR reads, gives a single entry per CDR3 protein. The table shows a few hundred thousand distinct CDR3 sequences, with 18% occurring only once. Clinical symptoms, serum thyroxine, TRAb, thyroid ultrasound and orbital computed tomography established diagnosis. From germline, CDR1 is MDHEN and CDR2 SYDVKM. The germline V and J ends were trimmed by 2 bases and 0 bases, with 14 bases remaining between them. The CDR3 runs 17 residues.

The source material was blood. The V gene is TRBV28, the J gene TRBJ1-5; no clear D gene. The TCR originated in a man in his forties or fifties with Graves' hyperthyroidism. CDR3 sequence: CASSLGQSLYSNQPQHF. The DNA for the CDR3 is TGTGCCAGCAGTTTAGGGCAGAGCCTGTATAGCAATCAGCCCCAGCATTTT.